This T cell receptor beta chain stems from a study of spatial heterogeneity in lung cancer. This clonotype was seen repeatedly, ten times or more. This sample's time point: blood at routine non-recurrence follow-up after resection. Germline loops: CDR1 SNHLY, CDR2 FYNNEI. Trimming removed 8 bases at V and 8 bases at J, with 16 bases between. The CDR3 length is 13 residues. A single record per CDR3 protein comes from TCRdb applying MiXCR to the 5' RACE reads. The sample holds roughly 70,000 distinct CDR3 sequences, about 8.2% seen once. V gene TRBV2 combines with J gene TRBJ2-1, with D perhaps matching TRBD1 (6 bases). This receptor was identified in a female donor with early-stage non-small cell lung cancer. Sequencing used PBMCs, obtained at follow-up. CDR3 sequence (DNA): TGTGCCAGCGACAGGAGAGTTATAGATGAGCAGTTCTTC. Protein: CASDRRVIDEQFF.